This T cell receptor (beta chain) was profiled in a study of molecular identifiers for immune sequencing clone quantification. Study-wide points: Identical barcode-sharing TCR molecules could lead to underestimated sizes for highly expanded clones. Jurkat TCR RNA that was spiked in from one cell was reportedly detectable among one million naive cells.

This clonotype came up a few times. Its target is unknown. One entry per CDR3 protein results from TCRdb running MiXCR on the PCR reads. The sample comprises about 68,000 distinct CDR3 sequences, roughly 20% of which are singletons, and around 1.4% rests with the top ten. V dropped 1 base and J dropped 6; count of bases not matched to a gene: 8. This CDR3 comprises 16 residues. Germline-derived CDR1 and CDR2 are GTSNPN and SVGIG (reference sequence). V usage is TRBV30 and J usage is TRBJ2-2; 10 nucleotides match TRBD2. The TCR comes from a human donor in good health. Some libraries in this study had Jurkat cell RNA spiked in. The material sequenced was naive CD8+ T cells from blood, with Jurkat cell RNA spiked in. Regarding subset: FACS-sorted CD8+CD4-CCR7+CD45RA+ naive T cells. CDR3 sequence reads: CAWSGGSGRRPGELFF. CDR3 nucleotides: TGTGCCTGGAGTGGGGGTAGCGGGAGGAGGCCCGGGGAGCTGTTTTTT.